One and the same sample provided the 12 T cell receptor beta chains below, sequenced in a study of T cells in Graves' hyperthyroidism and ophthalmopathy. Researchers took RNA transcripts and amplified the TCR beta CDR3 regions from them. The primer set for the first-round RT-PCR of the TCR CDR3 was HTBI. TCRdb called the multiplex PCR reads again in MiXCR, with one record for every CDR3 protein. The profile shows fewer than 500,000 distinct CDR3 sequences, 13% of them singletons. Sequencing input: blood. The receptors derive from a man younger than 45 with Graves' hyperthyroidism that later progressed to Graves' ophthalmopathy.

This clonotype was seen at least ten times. CDR3 nucleotides: TGTGCCAGCAGGACAGGGGGCGCTAACACCGGGGAGCTGTTTTTT. It specifies CASRTGGANTGELFF. The rearrangement links TRBV2 to TRBJ2-2; 10 nucleotides line up with TRBD1. The CDR3 has 15 amino acids. Germline V gene lookup returns CDR1 SNHLY and CDR2 FYNNEI. V dropped 6 bases and J dropped 2; count of bases not matched to a gene: 3.

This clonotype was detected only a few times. The CDR3 sequence is CASSLKRGGGETQYF. DNA of the CDR3: TGTGCCAGCAGCTTGAAGCGGGGGGGCGGTGAGACCCAGTACTTC. The V call is TRBV5-5, the J call TRBJ2-5, with 10 bases fitting TRBD2. V lost 1 base and J lost 5; bases outside the gene matches: 5. Germline CDR1 reads SGHKS; CDR2 reads YYEKEE (reference sequence). The CDR3 has 15 amino acids.

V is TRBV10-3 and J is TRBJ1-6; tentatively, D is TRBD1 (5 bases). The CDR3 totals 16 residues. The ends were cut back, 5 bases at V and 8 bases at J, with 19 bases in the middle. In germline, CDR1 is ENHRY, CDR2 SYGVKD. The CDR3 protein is CAISNSQGPEDSPLHF. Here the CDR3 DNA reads TGTGCCATCAGTAACTCTCAGGGACCTGAAGATTCACCCCTCCACTTT.

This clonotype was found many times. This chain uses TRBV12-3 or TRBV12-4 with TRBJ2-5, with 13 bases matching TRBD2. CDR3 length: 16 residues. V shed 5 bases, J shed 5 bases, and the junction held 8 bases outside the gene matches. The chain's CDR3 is CASSPSTSGGRETQYF. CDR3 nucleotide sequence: TGTGCCAGCAGTCCTTCGACTAGCGGGGGGAGGGAGACCCAGTACTTC.

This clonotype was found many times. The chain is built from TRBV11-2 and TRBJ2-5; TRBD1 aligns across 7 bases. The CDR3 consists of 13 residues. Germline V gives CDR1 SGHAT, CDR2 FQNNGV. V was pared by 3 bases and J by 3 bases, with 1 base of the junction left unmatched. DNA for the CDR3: TGTGCCAGCAGCTTTGGACAGGAAGAGACCCAGTACTTC. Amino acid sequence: CASSFGQEETQYF.

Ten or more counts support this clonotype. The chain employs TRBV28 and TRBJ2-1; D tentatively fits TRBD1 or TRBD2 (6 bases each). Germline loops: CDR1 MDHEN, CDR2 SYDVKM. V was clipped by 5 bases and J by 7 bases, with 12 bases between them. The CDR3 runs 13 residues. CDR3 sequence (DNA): TGTGCCAGCAGTCGGCAGGGGAGGAATGAGCAGTTCTTC. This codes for CASSRQGRNEQFF.

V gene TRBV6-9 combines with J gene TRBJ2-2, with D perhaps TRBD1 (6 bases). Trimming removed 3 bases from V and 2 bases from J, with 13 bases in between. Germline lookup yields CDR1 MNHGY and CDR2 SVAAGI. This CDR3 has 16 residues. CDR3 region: CASSYFHRANTGELFF. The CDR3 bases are TGTGCCAGCAGTTACTTCCACAGGGCCAACACCGGGGAGCTGTTTTTT.

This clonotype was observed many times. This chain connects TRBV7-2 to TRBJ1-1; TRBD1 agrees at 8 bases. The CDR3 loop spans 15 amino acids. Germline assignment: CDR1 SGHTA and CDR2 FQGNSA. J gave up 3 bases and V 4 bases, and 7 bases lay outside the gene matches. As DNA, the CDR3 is TGTGCCAGCAGCTCCGGGACAGGTTTCGACACTGAAGCTTTCTTT. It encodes CASSSGTGFDTEAFF.

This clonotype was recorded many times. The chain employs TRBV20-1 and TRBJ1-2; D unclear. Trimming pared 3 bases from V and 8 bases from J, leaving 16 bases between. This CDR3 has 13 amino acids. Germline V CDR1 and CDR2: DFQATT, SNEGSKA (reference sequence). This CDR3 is CSASDARLGGYTF. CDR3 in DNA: TGCAGTGCTAGTGACGCCAGGCTAGGCGGCTACACCTTC.

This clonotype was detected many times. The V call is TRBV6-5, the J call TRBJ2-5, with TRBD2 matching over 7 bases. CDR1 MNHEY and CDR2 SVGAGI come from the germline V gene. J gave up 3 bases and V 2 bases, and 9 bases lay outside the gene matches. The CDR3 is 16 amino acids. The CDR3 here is CASSYRSSGTKETQYF. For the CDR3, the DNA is TGTGCCAGCAGTTACAGGTCTAGCGGTACGAAAGAGACCCAGTACTTC.

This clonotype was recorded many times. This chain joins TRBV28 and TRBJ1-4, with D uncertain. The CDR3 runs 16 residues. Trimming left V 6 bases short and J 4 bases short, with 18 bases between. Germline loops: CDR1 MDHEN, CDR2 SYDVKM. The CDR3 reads CASRIGPTPFNEKLFF. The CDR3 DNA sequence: TGTGCCAGCAGGATCGGACCGACTCCCTTTAATGAAAAACTGTTTTTT. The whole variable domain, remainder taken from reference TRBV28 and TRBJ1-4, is DVKVTQSSRYLVKRTGEKVFLECVQDMDHENMFWYRQDPGLGLRLIYFSYDVKMKEKGDIPEGYSVSREKKERFSLILESASTNQTSMYLCASRIGPTPFNEKLFFGSGTQLSVL.

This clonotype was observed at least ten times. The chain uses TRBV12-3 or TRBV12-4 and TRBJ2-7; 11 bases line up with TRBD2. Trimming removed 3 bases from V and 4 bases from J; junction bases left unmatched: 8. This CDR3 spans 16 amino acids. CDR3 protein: CASSFNSGGASYEQYF. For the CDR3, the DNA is TGTGCCAGCAGTTTTAATAGCGGGGGGGCTTCGTACGAGCAGTACTTC.